This is a list of T cell receptor beta chains from one sample in a study of blood T cell repertoires in COVID-19. Measured with immunoSEQ multiplex PCR; TCRdb has only the in-frame clones, and not every one. Counted here are roughly 180,000 clones, about four fifths occurring once; the ten biggest clones make up more than 9.5%. Specimen: PBMCs or T cells enriched from blood (not recorded which). These receptors originate from a man aged 50 to 60 who had recovered from COVID-19. CDR3s include the opening cysteine and the closing phenylalanine or tryptophan. A D gene is named only where the DNA matches it firmly. Clone sizes are given selectively: once, few, many, or a class where the clone is expanded.

J | D | size | V | CDR3 | DNA
TRBJ2-5 | . | . | TRBV7-6 | CASSLSPDSGETQYF | TGTGCCAGCAGCTTATCCCCTGACAGCGGGGAGACCCAGTACTTC
TRBJ2-3 | . | . | TRBV3-1/TRBV3-2 | CASSQEGARTFTTQYF | TGTGCCAGCAGCCAAGAAGGGGCTAGGACCTTCACTACGCAGTATTTT
TRBJ2-7 | TRBD2 | . | TRBV9 | CASRASTTSGIHEQYF | TGTGCCAGCAGAGCGTCCACGACTAGCGGGATCCACGAGCAGTACTTC
TRBJ1-5 | . | . | TRBV2 | CASSIRHSQPQHF | TGTGCCAGCAGTATAAGACATTCCCAGCCCCAGCATTTT
TRBJ2-5 | . | few | TRBV6-2/TRBV6-3 | CASSYGGLAETQYF | TGTGCCAGCAGTTACGGGGGCCTCGCGGAGACCCAGTACTTC
TRBJ2-3 | TRBD2 | . | TRBV27 | CASTSGLAYTDTQYF | TGTGCCAGCACCAGTGGACTAGCCTACACAGATACGCAGTATTTT
TRBJ1-1 | . | . | TRBV28 | CASSPPRGTEAFF | TGTGCCAGCAGTCCCCCACGGGGGACTGAAGCTTTCTTT
TRBJ2-5 | TRBD1 | . | TRBV18 | CASSPQGTGSLGTQYF | TGTGCCAGCTCACCACAGGGGACAGGGTCCTTGGGGACCCAGTACTTC
TRBJ1-2 | TRBD1 | . | TRBV28 | CASSSTGDEDGYTF | TGTGCCAGCAGTTCAACAGGGGATGAAGATGGCTACACCTTC
TRBJ2-7 | . | . | TRBV18 | CASSPRPRVEQYF | TGTGCCAGCTCACCTCGACCGAGGGTGGAGCAGTACTTC
TRBJ2-2 | . | . | TRBV11-2 | CASTRSNTGELFF | TGTGCCAGCACCAGAAGTAACACCGGGGAGCTGTTTTTT
TRBJ2-7 | TRBD2 | . | TRBV7-9 | CASSLRGGGSYEQYF | TGTGCCAGCAGCTTACGGGGGGGCGGGTCCTACGAGCAGTACTTC
TRBJ1-1 | . | few | TRBV3-1/TRBV3-2 | CASSQRGAGTEAFF | TGTGCCAGCAGCCAGCGGGGGGCCGGCACTGAAGCTTTCTTT
TRBJ2-6 | TRBD1 | . | TRBV24-1 | CATSDLPGQGFDVLTF | TGTGCCACCAGTGACCTCCCGGGACAGGGATTCGACGTCCTGACTTTC
TRBJ1-1 | TRBD1 | . | TRBV29-1 | CSGRGPTEAFF | TGCAGCGGCAGGGGGCCCACTGAAGCTTTCTTT
TRBJ1-1 | . | . | TRBV5-1 | CASRPSISHSTEAFF | TGCGCCAGCAGGCCTAGTATCAGCCACTCAACTGAAGCTTTCTTT
TRBJ1-5 | . | . | TRBV6-5 | CASSLNLGGSNQPQHF | TGTGCCAGCAGTTTGAATTTGGGGGGTAGCAATCAGCCCCAGCATTTT
TRBJ2-3 | . | . | TRBV3-1/TRBV3-2 | CASSAREAGLTDTQYF | TGTGCCAGCAGCGCAAGGGAGGCAGGCCTCACAGATACGCAGTATTTT
TRBJ2-1 | TRBD1 | . | TRBV24-1 | CATSDRSRTGDDEQFF | TGTGCCACCAGTGATCGCTCCCGCACAGGGGACGATGAGCAGTTCTTC
TRBJ1-2 | . | . | TRBV5-1 | CASSLQGWNYGYTF | TGCGCCAGCAGCTTGCAGGGATGGAACTATGGCTACACCTTC
TRBJ1-1 | TRBD1 | few | TRBV2 | CASSSDRGRGEAFF | TGTGCCAGCAGTTCCGACAGGGGGCGCGGGGAAGCTTTCTTT
TRBJ1-4 | . | . | TRBV6-1 | CASSEGQFNEKLFF | TGTGCCAGCAGTGAAGGACAGTTCAATGAAAAACTGTTTTTT
TRBJ2-3 | . | . | TRBV14 | CASSQVRTASTDTQYF | TGTGCCAGCAGCCAAGTCCGGACAGCAAGCACAGATACGCAGTATTTT
TRBJ2-7 | TRBD1 | . | TRBV7-3 | CASSRGQGLSYEQYF | TGTGCCAGCAGTAGAGGACAGGGTCTGTCCTACGAGCAGTACTTC